These 15 T cell receptor beta chains share one sample of origin, sequenced in a study of post-analysis software for immune sequencing data (dated by TCRdb to between 2014 and 2016). The paper's findings and limits, for the study overall: Several TRBV segments, including TRBV5-6, TRBV5-1 and TRBV20-1, were significantly more frequent in patients than controls.

Receptors were amplified or captured by PCR. The sample was run on an Illumina HiSeq 2500. To reduce PCR and sequencing biases, unique molecular identifiers were incorporated into the TCR beta cDNA libraries. In TCRdb, the public reads were trimmed at Q25 with fastp and aligned with MiXCR, with productive beta chains retained. A single entry per CDR3 protein holds the most common genes and DNA from its merged rows. The sample data list roughly 600,000 distinct CDR3 sequences, and about 40% of these were observed just once. Jointly, the top ten make up under 2% of the sample. These receptors have no identified antigens. What was sequenced was blood. These TCRs come from a girl aged 10-17 years with multiple sclerosis.

The chain couples TRBV5-1 to TRBJ2-1; TRBD2 is a possible D gene (6 bases). The V gene lost 4 bases and the J gene lost 7 bases, with 21 bases spanning the gap. CDR1 and CDR2 (germline): SGHRS, YFSETQ. The length of the CDR3 is 16 residues. The CDR3 DNA follows: TGCGCCAGCAGCCGGGGGTCGGCGGGGATGTGGAATGAGCAGTTCTTC. Amino acid sequence: CASSRGSAGMWNEQFF. Based on the CDR3 plus reference TRBV5-1 and TRBJ2-1, the full variable domain is KAGVTQTPRYLIKTRGQQVTLSCSPISGHRSVSWYQQTPGQGLQFLFEYFSETQRNKGNFPGRFSGRQFSNSRSEMNVSTLELGDSALYLCASSRGSAGMWNEQFFGPGTRLTVL.

CDR3: CASSSTGTVIEETQYF. The CDR3 coding sequence is TGTGCCAGCAGTTCCACCGGGACAGTCATTGAGGAGACCCAGTACTTC. The rearrangement uses TRBV12-3 or TRBV12-4 and TRBJ2-5, with TRBD1 matching 7 bases. The ends lost 4 bases at V and 5 bases at J; junction bases unmatched: 13. The CDR3 is 16 amino acids.

V is TRBV12-3 or TRBV12-4 and J is TRBJ2-5; D unresolved. Trimming pared 3 bases from V and 5 bases from J, leaving 10 bases between. The CDR3 covers 13 residues. In DNA, the CDR3 is TGTGCCAGCAGTTTGATGACACGGGAGACCCAGTACTTC. Translation gives CASSLMTRETQYF.

This clonotype has ten or more counts. The J gene is TRBJ2-7, the V gene TRBV9; 12 nucleotides align to TRBD2. Losses at the gene ends were 3 bases for V and 3 bases for J; bases not matched to a gene: 4. The V gene's germline CDR1 is SGDLS and CDR2 YYNGEE. The length of the CDR3 is 15 residues. The CDR3 DNA reads TGTGCCAGCAGCGCCCGACTAGCGGGGGACTACGAGCAGTACTTC. This codes for CASSARLAGDYEQYF.

Only a few counts were recorded for this clonotype. Given a much more abundant clone one base away, this may be a read error. This chain joins TRBV12-3 or TRBV12-4 and TRBJ2-1; the D gene is possibly TRBD1 (6 bases). The CDR3 consists of 12 residues. Trimming left V 6 bases short and J 9 bases short, with 12 bases between. As DNA, the CDR3 is TGTGCCAGCAGCCCTACAGGGACTGAGCAGTTCTTC. Its translation: CASSPTGTEQFF.

V and J are TRBV12-3 or TRBV12-4 and TRBJ2-3; TRBD2 might be the D (5 bases). The CDR3 extends over 15 amino acids. V was trimmed by 2 bases and J by 15 bases, leaving 24 bases between them. The CDR3 DNA reads as TGTGCCAGCAGTTTAATCGGGATGAGCGCAGATACGGAATATTTT. Its protein is CASSLIGMSADTEYF.

The chain has TRBV29-1 and TRBJ1-1; D is ambiguous. Per germline, CDR1 SQVTM and CDR2 ANQGSEA. The V and J ends lost 5 bases and 1 base respectively, with 5 bases between them. This CDR3 has 11 amino acids. CDR3 protein: CSVIRNTEAFF. CDR3 nucleotides: TGCAGCGTTATCAGGAACACTGAAGCTTTCTTT.

V and J are TRBV12-3 or TRBV12-4 and TRBJ2-1; 7 nucleotides agree with TRBD2. This CDR3 has 20 amino acids. V lost 5 bases to trimming and J lost 5 bases; unmatched junction nucleotides: 24. As DNA, the CDR3 is TGTGCCAGCAGTCCCACCGTCCAGCGGGGTAGAAGGGCCTACCACAATGAGCAGTTCTTC. It specifies CASSPTVQRGRRAYHNEQFF.

This clonotype was seen ten or more times. One end of the junction does not line up with germline, which may come from a read error. The rearrangement uses TRBV7-2 and TRBJ1-5, with D uncertain. The length of the CDR3 is 12 residues. Germline values: CDR1 SGHTA, CDR2 FQGNSA. Written as DNA, the CDR3 is TGTGCCAGCAGGTTAGACAATCAGCCCCAGCATTTT. It yields the protein CASRLDNQPQHF.

The chain employs TRBV10-3 and TRBJ2-7; 8 bases are shared with TRBD2. The CDR3 consists of 14 residues. With V trimmed by 6 bases and J by 4 bases, 8 bases remained unmatched. Looked up from germline, CDR1 is ENHRY and CDR2 is SYGVKD. Here the CDR3 DNA reads TGTGCCATCAGCGCGGGGGGCGCCTCTTACGAGCAGTACTTC. Translating gives CAISAGGASYEQYF.

The table lists this clonotype with a few counts. The chain combines TRBV7-2 with TRBJ1-2; TRBD1 matches at 8 bases. J was trimmed by 3 bases and V by 5 bases; bases with no gene match: 8. This CDR3 has 15 residues. Germline V gene data show CDR1 as SGHTA and CDR2 as FQGNSA. CDR3: CASSPQTGADYGYTF. CDR3 DNA: TGTGCCAGCAGCCCCCAGACAGGGGCCGACTATGGCTACACCTTC.

V usage is TRBV6-4 and J usage is TRBJ1-2; D is uncertain. The CDR3 runs to 13 residues. The V and J ends lost 2 bases and 2 bases respectively, with 6 bases between them. The germline V gene encodes CDR1 MRHNA and CDR2 SNTAGT. The CDR3 region is CASSDGENYGYTF. The CDR3 DNA sequence: TGTGCCAGCAGTGACGGGGAAAACTATGGCTACACCTTC.

This sequence joins TRBV5-1 and TRBJ2-1, with D possibly TRBD2 on 6 matching bases. Trimming pared 0 bases from V and 8 bases from J, leaving 15 bases between. Per the germline V gene, CDR1 is SGHRS and CDR2 is YFSETQ. The CDR3 length is 15 residues. The CDR3 DNA follows: TGCGCCAGCAGCTTGGCAGGTAGCGGATCGGATGAGCAGTTCTTC. Translation gives CASSLAGSGSDEQFF.

This clonotype was observed once. The chain joins TRBV27 to TRBJ1-5; tentative D call: TRBD1 (5 bases). V shed 4 bases and J shed 3 bases, with 13 bases lying between them. The CDR3 is made up of 15 amino acids. The germline V gene has CDR1 MNHEY and CDR2 SMNVEV (reference sequence). CDR3 protein: CASSSRWGDNQPQHF. DNA of the CDR3: TGTGCCAGCAGTTCCAGGTGGGGCGACAATCAGCCCCAGCATTTT.

This chain links TRBV29-1 with TRBJ2-7, with D tentatively TRBD2 (6 bases). V was trimmed by 7 bases and J by 2 bases, leaving 21 bases between them. CDR3 length: 15 amino acids. Germline values: CDR1 SQVTM, CDR2 ANQGSEA. In DNA form, the CDR3 reads TGCAGCGCTGGCGGCGGGGCAGGGACCCCCTACGAGCAGTACTTC. This codes for CSAGGGAGTPYEQYF.